Reported below is one TCR beta chain. Deletions cut 3 bases from V and 0 bases from J, with 5 bases between. The CDR3 is 14 amino acids. Germline loops: CDR1 MNHGY, CDR2 SAAAGT. The source of the sample is a study of T cells in localized non-small cell lung cancer. Sequencing used immunoSEQ multiplex PCR; TCRdb keeps in-frame clones, though not all of them. The table lists more than 1,300 clones, 36% of them singletons. The rearrangement joins TRBV6-8 to TRBJ1-4; no reliable D call. The sequence came from a woman aged 40-69 years with stage I squamous cell lung carcinoma. Here the sequenced sample was normal lung tissue next to the tumor, taken before any cancer treatment. The CDR3, as DNA: TGTGCCAGCAGTTATCGCTCAACTAATGAAAAACTGTTTTTT. As protein: CASSYRSTNEKLFF.